The source of this TCR beta chain is a study of beta chain features in type 1 diabetes. The study's findings and limits: A moderate, significant TCRB CDR3 shortening appeared in type 1 diabetes across four CD4+ subsets.

Since all of the isolated RNA was reverse transcribed, expressed TCRB transcripts were what got sequenced. The protocol was immunoSEQ multiplex PCR, while the TCRdb copy is restricted to in-frame clones and leaves out a portion. The sample records over 40,000 clones, 50% being singletons. The V end was cut by 1 base, the J end by 7 bases, with 6 bases between. The CDR3 has 12 residues. Germline V gene sequence: CDR1 SGHTA, CDR2 FQGNSA. This clone was counted only a few times. The target antigen is unknown. The chain carries TRBV7-2 and TRBJ2-3; D not certain. Sample: stem cell memory CD4+ T cells from blood. This TCR came from a woman in her 30s in good health. The CDR3, as DNA: TGTGCCAGCAGCTTAGTCGGTCATACGCAGTATTTT. This codes for CASSLVGHTQYF.